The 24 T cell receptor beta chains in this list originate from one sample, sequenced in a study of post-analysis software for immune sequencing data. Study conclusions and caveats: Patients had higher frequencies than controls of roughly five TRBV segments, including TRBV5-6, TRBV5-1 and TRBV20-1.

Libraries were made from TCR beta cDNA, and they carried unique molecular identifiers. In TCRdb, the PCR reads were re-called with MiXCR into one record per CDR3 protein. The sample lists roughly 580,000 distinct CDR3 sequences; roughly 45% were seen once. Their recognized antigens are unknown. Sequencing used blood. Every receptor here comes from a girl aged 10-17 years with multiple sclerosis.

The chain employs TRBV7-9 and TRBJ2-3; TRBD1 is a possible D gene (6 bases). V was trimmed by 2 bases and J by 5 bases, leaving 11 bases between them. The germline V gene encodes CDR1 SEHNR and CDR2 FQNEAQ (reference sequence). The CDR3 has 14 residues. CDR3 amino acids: CASSLSRGEDTQYF. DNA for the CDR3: TGTGCCAGCAGCTTATCCAGGGGTGAAGATACGCAGTATTTT. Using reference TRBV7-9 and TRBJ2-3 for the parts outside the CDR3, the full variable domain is DTGVSQNPRHKITKRGQNVTFRCDPISEHNRLYWYRQTLGQGPEFLTYFQNEAQLEKSRLLSDRFSAERPKGSFSTLEIQRTEQGDSAMYLCASSLSRGEDTQYFGPGTRLTVL.

The CDR3 protein is CASSLLGQGDTGELFF. The CDR3, as DNA: TGTGCCAGCAGCTTACTGGGACAGGGGGACACCGGGGAGCTGTTTTTT. The chain combines TRBV7-3 with TRBJ2-2; 11 nucleotides align to TRBD1. V shed 2 bases and J 3 bases; nucleotides not matched to a gene: 2. The CDR3 is made up of 16 amino acids. Germline CDR1 is SGHTA and CDR2 is FQGTGA.

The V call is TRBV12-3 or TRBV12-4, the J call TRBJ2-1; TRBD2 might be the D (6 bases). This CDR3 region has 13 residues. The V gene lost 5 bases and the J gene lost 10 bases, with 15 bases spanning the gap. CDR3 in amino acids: CASSTSLAPEQFF. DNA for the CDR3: TGTGCCAGCAGTACTAGCCTAGCGCCAGAGCAGTTCTTC.

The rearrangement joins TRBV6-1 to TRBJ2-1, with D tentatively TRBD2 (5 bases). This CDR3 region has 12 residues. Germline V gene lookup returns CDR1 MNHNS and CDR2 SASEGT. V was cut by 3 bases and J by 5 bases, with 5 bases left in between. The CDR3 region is CASSDGDNEQFF. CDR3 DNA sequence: TGTGCCAGCAGTGACGGGGACAATGAGCAGTTCTTC.

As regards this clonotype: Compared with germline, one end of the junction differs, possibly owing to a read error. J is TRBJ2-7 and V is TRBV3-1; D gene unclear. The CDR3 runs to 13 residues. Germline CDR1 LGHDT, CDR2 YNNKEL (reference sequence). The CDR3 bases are TGTGCCAGCAGTCAAGATCAGACCTACGAGCAGTACTTC. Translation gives CASSQDQTYEQYF.

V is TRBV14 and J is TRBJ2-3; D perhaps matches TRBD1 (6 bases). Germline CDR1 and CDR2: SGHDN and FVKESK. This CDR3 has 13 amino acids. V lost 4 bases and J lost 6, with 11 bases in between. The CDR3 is CASSRTQGDTQYF. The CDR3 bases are TGTGCCAGCAGCCGAACTCAGGGGGATACGCAGTATTTT.

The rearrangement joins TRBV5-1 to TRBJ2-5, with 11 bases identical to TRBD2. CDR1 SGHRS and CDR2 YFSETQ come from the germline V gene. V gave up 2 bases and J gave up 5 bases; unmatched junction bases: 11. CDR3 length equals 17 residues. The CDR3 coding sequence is TGCGCCAGCAGCTTTCCCCAGACTAGCGGGGAATGGGAGACCCAGTACTTC. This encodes CASSFPQTSGEWETQYF.

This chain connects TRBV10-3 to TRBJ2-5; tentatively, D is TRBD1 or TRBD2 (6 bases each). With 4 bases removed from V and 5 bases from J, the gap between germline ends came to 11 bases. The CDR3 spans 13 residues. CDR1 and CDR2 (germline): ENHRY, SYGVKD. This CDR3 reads CAISGRGEETQYF. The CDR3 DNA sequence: TGTGCCATCAGTGGGAGGGGGGAGGAGACCCAGTACTTC.

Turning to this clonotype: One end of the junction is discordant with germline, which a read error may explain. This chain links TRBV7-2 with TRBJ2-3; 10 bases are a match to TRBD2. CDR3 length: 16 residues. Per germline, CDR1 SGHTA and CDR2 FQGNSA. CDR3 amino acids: CAGRITSGVSTDTQYF. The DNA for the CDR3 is TGTGCCGGCAGAATTACTAGCGGGGTTAGCACAGATACGCAGTATTTT.

CDR3 DNA sequence: TGTGCCACCAGGGACAGAATCTCTGGGGCCAACGTCCTGACTTTC. This translates into CATRDRISGANVLTF. V usage is TRBV5-4 and J usage is TRBJ2-6, with 7 bases aligning to TRBD1. The ends lost 9 bases at V and 0 bases at J; junction bases unmatched: 6. Germline V gene sequence: CDR1 SGHNT, CDR2 YYREEE (reference sequence). This CDR3 is built from 15 residues.

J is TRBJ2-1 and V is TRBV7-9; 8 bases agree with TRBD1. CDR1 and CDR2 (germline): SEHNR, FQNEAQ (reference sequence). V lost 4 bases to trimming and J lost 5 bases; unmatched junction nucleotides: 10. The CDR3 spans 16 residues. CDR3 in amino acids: CASSSLIGQGDNEQFF. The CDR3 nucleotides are TGTGCCAGCAGCTCGCTTATCGGACAGGGCGACAATGAGCAGTTCTTC. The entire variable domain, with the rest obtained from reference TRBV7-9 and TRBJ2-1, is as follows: DTGVSQNPRHKITKRGQNVTFRCDPISEHNRLYWYRQTLGQGPEFLTYFQNEAQLEKSRLLSDRFSAERPKGSFSTLEIQRTEQGDSAMYLCASSSLIGQGDNEQFFGPGTRLTVL.

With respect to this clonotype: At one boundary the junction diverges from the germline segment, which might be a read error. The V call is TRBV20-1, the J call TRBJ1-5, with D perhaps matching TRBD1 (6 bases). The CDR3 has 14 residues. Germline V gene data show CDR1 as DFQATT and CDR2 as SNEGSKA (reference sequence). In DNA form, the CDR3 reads TGCGGTGCCAGCGCGGGGGGCATCACTCAGCCCCAGCATTTT. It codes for CGASAGGITQPQHF.

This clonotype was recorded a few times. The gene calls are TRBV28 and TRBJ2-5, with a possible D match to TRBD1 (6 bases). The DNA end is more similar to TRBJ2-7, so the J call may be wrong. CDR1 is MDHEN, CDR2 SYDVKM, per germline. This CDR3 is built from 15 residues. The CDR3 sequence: CASRSHGQPSYEQYF. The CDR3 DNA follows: TGTGCCAGCAGATCCCACGGACAGCCCTCCTACGAGCAGTACTTC.

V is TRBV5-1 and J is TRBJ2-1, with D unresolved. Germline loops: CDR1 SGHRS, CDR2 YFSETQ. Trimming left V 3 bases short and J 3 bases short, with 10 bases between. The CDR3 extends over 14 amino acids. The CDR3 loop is CASSSYQDYNEQFF. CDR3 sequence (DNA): TGCGCCAGCAGCTCCTATCAAGACTACAATGAGCAGTTCTTC.

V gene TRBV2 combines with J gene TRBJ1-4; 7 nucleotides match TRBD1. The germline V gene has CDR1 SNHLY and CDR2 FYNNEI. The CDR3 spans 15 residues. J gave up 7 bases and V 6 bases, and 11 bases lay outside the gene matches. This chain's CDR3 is CASRKGQAAGEKLFF. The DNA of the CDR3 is TGTGCCAGCAGAAAAGGACAGGCGGCGGGTGAAAAACTGTTTTTT.

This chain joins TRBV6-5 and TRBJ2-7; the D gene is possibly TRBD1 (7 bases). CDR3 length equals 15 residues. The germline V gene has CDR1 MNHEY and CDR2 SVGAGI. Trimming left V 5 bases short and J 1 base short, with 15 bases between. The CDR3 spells CASSNPSGGSYEQYF. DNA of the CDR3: TGTGCCAGCAGTAACCCATCAGGGGGGTCCTACGAGCAGTACTTC.

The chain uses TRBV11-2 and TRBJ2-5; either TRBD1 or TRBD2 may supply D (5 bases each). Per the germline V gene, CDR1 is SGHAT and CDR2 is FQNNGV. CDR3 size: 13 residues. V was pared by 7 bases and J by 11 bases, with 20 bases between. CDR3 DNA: TGTGCCAGCAATAAAGGCGGTGTGGGGGAGCAGTACTTC. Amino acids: CASNKGGVGEQYF.

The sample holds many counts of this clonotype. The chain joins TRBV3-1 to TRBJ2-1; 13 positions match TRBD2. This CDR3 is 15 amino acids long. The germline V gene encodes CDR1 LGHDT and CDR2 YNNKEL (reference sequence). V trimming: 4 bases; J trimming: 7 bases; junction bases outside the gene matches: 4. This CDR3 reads CASSLGLAGVNEQFF. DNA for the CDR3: TGTGCCAGCAGCCTTGGACTAGCGGGGGTTAATGAGCAGTTCTTC.

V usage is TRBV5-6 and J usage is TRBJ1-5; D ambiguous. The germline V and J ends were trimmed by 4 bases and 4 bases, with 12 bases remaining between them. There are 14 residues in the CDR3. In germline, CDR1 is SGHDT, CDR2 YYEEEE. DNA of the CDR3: TGTGCCAGCAGCCTCCCGGGCGAAAATCAGCCCCAGCATTTT. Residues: CASSLPGENQPQHF.

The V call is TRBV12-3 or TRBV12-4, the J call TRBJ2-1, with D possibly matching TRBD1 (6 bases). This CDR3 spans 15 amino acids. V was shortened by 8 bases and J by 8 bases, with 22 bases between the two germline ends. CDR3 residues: CASGSWTESLHEQFF. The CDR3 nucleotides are TGTGCCAGCGGGTCTTGGACAGAGTCCCTCCATGAGCAGTTCTTC.

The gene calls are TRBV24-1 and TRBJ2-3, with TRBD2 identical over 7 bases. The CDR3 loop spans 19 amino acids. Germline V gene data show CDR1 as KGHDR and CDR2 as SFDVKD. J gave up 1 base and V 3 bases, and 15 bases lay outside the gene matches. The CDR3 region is CATSDTMGSGHLGTDTQYF. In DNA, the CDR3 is TGTGCCACCAGTGATACAATGGGTAGCGGGCACCTCGGCACAGATACGCAGTATTTT.

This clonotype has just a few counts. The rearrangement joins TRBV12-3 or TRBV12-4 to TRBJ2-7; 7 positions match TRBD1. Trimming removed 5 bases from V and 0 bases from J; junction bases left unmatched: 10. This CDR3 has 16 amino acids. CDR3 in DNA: TGTGCCAGCAGTCCCGAGGGACAGATTAGCTCCTACGAGCAGTACTTC. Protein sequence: CASSPEGQISSYEQYF.

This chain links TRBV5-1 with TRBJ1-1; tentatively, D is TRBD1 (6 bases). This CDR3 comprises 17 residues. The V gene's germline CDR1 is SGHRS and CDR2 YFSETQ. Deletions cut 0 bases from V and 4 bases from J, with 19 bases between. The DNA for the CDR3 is TGCGCCAGCAGCTTGGGTGGGACATCGGGTGAACGCACTGAAGCTTTCTTT. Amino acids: CASSLGGTSGERTEAFF.

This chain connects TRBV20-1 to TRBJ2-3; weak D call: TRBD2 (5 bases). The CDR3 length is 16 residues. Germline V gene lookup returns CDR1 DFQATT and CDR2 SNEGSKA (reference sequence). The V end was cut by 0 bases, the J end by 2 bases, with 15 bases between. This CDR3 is CSARETKGDFTDTQYF. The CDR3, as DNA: TGCAGTGCTAGAGAGACGAAGGGAGATTTCACAGATACGCAGTATTTT.